The T cell receptor (beta chain) described here comes from a study of response to subunit inactivated influenza vaccine. TCRdb independently ran MiXCR on the RT-PCR reads; one entry per CDR3 protein. Here the sample spans over 750,000 distinct CDR3 sequences, 21% being singletons. Study outcomes and limitations: Authors suggested few new T cells are recruited by each seasonal influenza vaccination.

On this clonotype: What it recognizes is unknown.

The clonotype was recovered from a man in his forties or fifties who received an inactivated influenza vaccine. The specimen was PBMCs from blood, collected 5 days after vaccination.

CDR3 in amino acids: CASSQDHSGGTDTQYF. In nucleotides, the CDR3 is TGTGCCAGCAGCCAAGATCACAGCGGTGGCACAGATACGCAGTATTTT. The chain uses TRBV3-1 and TRBJ2-3; perhaps TRBD2 as D (5 bases). This CDR3 has 16 residues. CDR1 is LGHDT, CDR2 YNNKEL, per germline (reference sequence). Trimming took 0 bases from V and 1 from J, leaving 11 bases between them.